This T cell receptor (beta chain) was profiled in a study of blood T cells in healthy people across ages. Overall study findings and caveats: Both higher diversity and more naive CD4+ cells marked long-lived donors when set against aged donors.

This clonotype was detected a few times. Its specificity is not known. Using a J-beta primer mix together with a sample-barcoded 5' primer, a second PCR was run for roughly 7 to 11 cycles. Paired-end reads containing CDR3 totaled no fewer than 2.5 million for each sample. Each CDR3 protein gets one entry after TCRdb re-called the 5' RACE reads with MiXCR. The top ten hold approximately 2.9% of the sample, which has some 850,000 distinct CDR3 sequences, about 26% seen once. Germline loops: CDR1 MNHNY, CDR2 SVGAGI (reference sequence). The CDR3 totals 13 residues. These sequences were also reported in another study, on T cells of mothers and their children. From that second work: Related mother-child pairs shared marginally more repertoire than unrelated pairs, though not significantly.

This receptor was obtained from a boy younger than 18 in good health. The chain joins TRBV6-6 to TRBJ2-5, with D perhaps matching TRBD1 (6 bases). Matching the DNA end better, TRBJ2-1 makes the J call doubtful. The specimen was blood. The CDR3 reads CASSWDPGAEQFF. CDR3 DNA: TGTGCCAGCAGCTGGGACCCAGGGGCTGAGCAGTTCTTC.